Detailed here is one TCR beta chain. Its antigen is unknown. No much larger clonotype is one base removed from it; base qualities were not supplied. This sample is part of a study of Ad26.COV2.S vaccination and SARS-CoV-2 variants (dated by TCRdb to the early 2020s). About the study as a whole: TCRbeta repertoire sequencing served as the tool for gauging how specific and how broad the SARS-CoV-2-reactive T cell receptors were following Ad26.COV2.S vaccination. A total of 32 samples were included in the TCR-sequenced set, comprising some 20 Ad26.COV2.S vaccine recipients, 5 placebo recipients and 8 SARS-CoV-2 convalescent individuals. Results the study describes overall, beyond this receptor: After vaccination, spike-specific CD8+ and CD4+ T cell responses were reported to show substantial breadth. It was noted by the authors that total T cell responses may have been underestimated by the TCR breadth and depth analyses. Higher spike-specific TCR breadth was observed in Ad26.COV2.S recipients than in placebo recipients (P = 0.0014). Vaccine and placebo recipients had comparable non-spike TCR breadth, which fits with the vaccine containing only spike.

The immunoSEQ Assay was the method used to sequence TCRbeta CDR3 regions. After extraction, genomic DNA underwent amplification by bias-controlled multiplex PCR, followed by high-throughput sequencing. The study's own analysis went as follows. To quantify the absolute abundance of every unique TCRbeta CDR3 region, sequences were collapsed and filtered. Usable DNA was measured by amplifying reference genes present in all nucleated cells, and TCRbeta template counts were normalized to that usable DNA to estimate T cell fraction. Repertoire TCRs were annotated as SARS-CoV-2-specific by exact matching of V gene, CDR3 amino acid sequence and J gene to a known reactive TCR set. The reference SARS-CoV-2 TCR set was derived from MIRA and filtered for enrichment in COVID-19-positive ImmuneCODE repertoires, a step that removed public or cross-reactive TCRs. Using the MIRA antigens, annotated TCRs were further analysed by specific ORF or by position within an ORF. Breadth was defined as the number of annotated unique rearrangements divided by the total number of unique productive rearrangements, and depth was defined as the summed frequency of the annotated unique rearrangements. Group comparisons of TCR breadth used two-sided Wilcoxon rank-sum tests. TCRdb re-hosts the immuneACCESS table, in-frame sequences only. Its copies lack some clones; in the studies checked, an unresolved V gene accounts for under half of them, and the cause for the rest is not known. The V and J calls and the clone size are those of that table, but D and trimming were determined from the DNA. A total of about 350,000 clones appear in this sample, around 90% of them only once. The ten largest account for 3.5% to 4.5% of the sample.

What the time point label conveys for this sample: individuals recovered from natural SARS-CoV-2 infection. Spanning cysteine to phenylalanine, the CDR3 consists of 16 amino acids. The read is trimmed to its CDR3 DNA, 48 bases read in frame from base 1. CDR1 and CDR2 were assigned from the germline V gene as SGHVS and FNYEAQ. V is shortened by 0 bases, J by 5 bases, and the region joining them spans 13 bases. The sequence was obtained from a human donor who had recovered from COVID-19. This sequence uses TRBV7-6 and TRBJ2-2; the D segment could be TRBD2, given 6 matching bases. The starting material was peripheral blood, obtained after recovery from COVID-19. At the DNA level, the sequence is TGTGCCAGCAGCTTAGCTGTGGGGGGAGGTACCGGGGAGCTGTTTTTT. Its product reads: CASSLAVGGGTGELFF.